This passage covers 11 T cell receptor beta chains from one sample sequenced in a study of control samples from healthy donors and cancer patients. Generated by immunoSEQ multiplex PCR, the TCRdb table keeps only in-frame clones and is missing some. The sample includes roughly 120,000 clones, roughly 90% of them seen just once. The sequencing input was PBMCs. The source of these receptors is a woman aged 55-69 years with lung cancer.

The chain couples TRBV3-1 (or the pseudogene TRBV3-2) to TRBJ2-7, with 9 bases identical to TRBD1. Germline CDR1 reads LGHDT; CDR2 reads YNNKEL (reference sequence). V was clipped by 3 bases and J by 0 bases; unmatched bases: 3. The CDR3 totals 15 residues. The CDR3 protein is CASSHPGQGSYEQYF. The CDR3 nucleotides read TGTGCCAGCAGCCATCCGGGACAGGGCTCCTACGAGCAGTACTTC.

V gene TRBV11-3 combines with J gene TRBJ2-1, with 7 nucleotides matching TRBD1. J lost 0 bases, V lost 3 bases, and 5 bases had no gene match. From germline, CDR1 is SGHNT and CDR2 YENEEA. The CDR3 totals 16 residues. In DNA, the CDR3 is TGTGCCAGCAGCTTCCAAGGACAGGTCTCCTACAATGAGCAGTTCTTC. It yields the protein CASSFQGQVSYNEQFF.

The count of this clone is one. The gene calls are TRBV15 and TRBJ1-4; a possible D gene is TRBD1 (6 bases). The V and J ends lost 0 bases and 4 bases respectively, with 12 bases between them. The CDR3 sequence is 16 residues long. Germline V gene data show CDR1 as LNHNV and CDR2 as YYDKDF (reference sequence). CDR3 nucleotides: TGTGCCACCAGCAGAGATGGGGGGGCTGGTAATGAAAAACTGTTTTTT. This gives the protein CATSRDGGAGNEKLFF.

In this sample, this clone turned up once. The chain employs TRBV3-1 (or the pseudogene TRBV3-2) and TRBJ2-2; tentatively, D is TRBD1 (5 bases). Germline V gives CDR1 LGHDT, CDR2 YNNKEL (reference sequence). The length of the CDR3 is 15 residues. V lost 3 bases, J lost 0 bases, and 8 bases lay in between. CDR3 loop: CASSHQGSNTGELFF. For the CDR3, the DNA is TGTGCCAGCAGCCATCAGGGTTCGAACACCGGGGAGCTGTTTTTT.

This clone was seen a handful of times. This chain uses TRBV5-5 with TRBJ2-1; a possible D gene is TRBD1 (6 bases). There are 14 residues in the CDR3. CDR1 is SGHKS, CDR2 YYEKEE, per germline (reference sequence). With 4 bases removed from V and 4 bases from J, the gap between germline ends came to 12 bases. CDR3: CASSPGHQYNEQFF. The CDR3 region has the DNA TGTGCCAGCAGCCCGGGACACCAGTACAATGAGCAGTTCTTC.

The CDR3, as DNA: TGTGCCAGTAGTGTCACAGGGTATAGCACAGATACGCAGTATTTT. This translates into CASSVTGYSTDTQYF. The chain employs TRBV19 and TRBJ2-3; D possibly corresponds to TRBD1 (6 bases). Deletions cut 5 bases from V and 0 bases from J, with 12 bases between. CDR3 length: 15 amino acids. CDR1 and CDR2 (germline): LNHDA, SQIVND (reference sequence).

This chain joins TRBV7-9 and TRBJ1-5; weak D call: TRBD1 (5 bases). CDR3 length: 13 residues. Trimming cost V 1 base and J 6 bases, with 7 bases left between them. Germline assignment: CDR1 SEHNR and CDR2 FQNEAQ (reference sequence). CDR3 in amino acids: CASSLGGVQPQHF. For the CDR3, the DNA is TGTGCCAGCAGCTTAGGGGGGGTTCAGCCCCAGCATTTT.

The CDR3 region has the DNA TGCGCCAGCAGCTTGGATATAGGGGATAATTCACCCCTCCACTTT. Its protein is CASSLDIGDNSPLHF. The chain recombines TRBV5-1 with TRBJ1-6; D is perhaps TRBD1 (5 bases). V was trimmed by 0 bases and J by 5 bases, leaving 9 bases between them. The germline V gene encodes CDR1 SGHRS and CDR2 YFSETQ. CDR3 length: 15 amino acids.

The rearrangement links TRBV25-1 to TRBJ1-6, with 12 nucleotides matching TRBD1. There are 15 residues in the CDR3. Germline-derived CDR1 and CDR2 are MGHDK and SYGVNS. J gave up 10 bases and V 6 bases, and 7 bases lay outside the gene matches. CDR3 sequence: CASRTGQGASSPLHF. The CDR3, as DNA: TGTGCCAGCAGGACGGGACAGGGGGCGTCATCACCCCTCCACTTT.

The chain is built from TRBV19 and TRBJ1-5, with TRBD1 matching 8 bases. V shed 5 bases, J shed 2 bases, and the junction held 14 bases outside the gene matches. The CDR3 contains 18 residues. CDR1 is LNHDA, CDR2 SQIVND, per germline (reference sequence). The CDR3 bases are TGTGCCAGTAGTTCAGGGGGCTATTTGAATAGGGGCAATCAGCCCCAGCATTTT. Its translation is CASSSGGYLNRGNQPQHF.

CDR3 amino acids: CASSSLAGGHNEQFF. The CDR3 nucleotides read TGTGCCAGCAGTTCCCTGGCGGGGGGGCACAATGAGCAGTTCTTC. The gene calls are TRBV27 and TRBJ2-1; 9 bases are a match to TRBD2. This CDR3 spans 15 amino acids. Germline trimming cut 4 bases from V and 5 bases from J; bases unmatched to any gene: 6. Per the germline V gene, CDR1 is MNHEY and CDR2 is SMNVEV (reference sequence).